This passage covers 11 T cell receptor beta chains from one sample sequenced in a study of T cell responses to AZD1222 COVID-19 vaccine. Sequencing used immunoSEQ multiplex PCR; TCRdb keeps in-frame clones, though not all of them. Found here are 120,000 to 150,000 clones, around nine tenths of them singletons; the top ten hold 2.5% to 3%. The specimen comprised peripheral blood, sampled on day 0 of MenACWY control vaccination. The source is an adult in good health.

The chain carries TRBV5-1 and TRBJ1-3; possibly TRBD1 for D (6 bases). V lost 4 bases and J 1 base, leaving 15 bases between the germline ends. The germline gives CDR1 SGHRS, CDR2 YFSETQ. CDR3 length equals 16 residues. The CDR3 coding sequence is TGCGCCAGCAGCAGTACAGGGTCTTATTCTGGAAACACCATATATTTT. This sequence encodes CASSSTGSYSGNTIYF.

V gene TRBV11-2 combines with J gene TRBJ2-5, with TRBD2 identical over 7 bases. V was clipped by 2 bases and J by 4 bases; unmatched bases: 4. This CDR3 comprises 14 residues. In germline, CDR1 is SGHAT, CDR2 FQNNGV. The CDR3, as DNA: TGTGCCAGCAGCTTAACGGGGGGAGGAGAGACCCAGTACTTC. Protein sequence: CASSLTGGGETQYF.

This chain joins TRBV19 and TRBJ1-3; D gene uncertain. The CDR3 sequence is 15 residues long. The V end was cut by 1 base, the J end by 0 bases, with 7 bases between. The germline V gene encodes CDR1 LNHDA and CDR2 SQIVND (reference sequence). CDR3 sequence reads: CASSIAESSGNTIYF. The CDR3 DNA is TGTGCCAGTAGTATAGCGGAGAGCTCTGGAAACACCATATATTTT.

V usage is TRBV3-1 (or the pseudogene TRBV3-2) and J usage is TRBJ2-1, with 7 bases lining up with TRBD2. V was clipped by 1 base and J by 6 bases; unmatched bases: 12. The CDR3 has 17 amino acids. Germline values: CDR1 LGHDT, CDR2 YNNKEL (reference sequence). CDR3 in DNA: TGTGCCAGCAGCCAAGGGGGGGGACCAACTCAGGCCAATGAGCAGTTCTTC. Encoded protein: CASSQGGGPTQANEQFF.

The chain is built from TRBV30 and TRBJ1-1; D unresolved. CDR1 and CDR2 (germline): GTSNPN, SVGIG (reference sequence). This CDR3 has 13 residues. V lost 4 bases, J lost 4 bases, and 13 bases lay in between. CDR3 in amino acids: CAWNPQGITEAFF. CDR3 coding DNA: TGTGCCTGGAATCCCCAAGGTATCACTGAAGCTTTCTTT.

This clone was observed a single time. This CDR3 is CASSQDTQYGYTF. The CDR3, as DNA: TGTGCCAGCAGCCAGGACACCCAGTATGGCTACACCTTC. This chain uses TRBV4-2 with TRBJ1-2, with D maybe TRBD1 (5 bases). V was shortened by 3 bases and J by 5 bases, with 10 bases between the two germline ends. The CDR3 spans 13 residues. Germline V gene data show CDR1 as LGHNA and CDR2 as YNFKEQ.

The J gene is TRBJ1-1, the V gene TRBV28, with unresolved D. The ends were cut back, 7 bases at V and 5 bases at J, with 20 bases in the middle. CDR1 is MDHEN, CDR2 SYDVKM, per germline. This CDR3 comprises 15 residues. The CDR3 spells CASIKPGLGLTEAFF. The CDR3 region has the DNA TGTGCCAGCATCAAACCTGGGTTGGGTTTGACTGAAGCTTTCTTT.

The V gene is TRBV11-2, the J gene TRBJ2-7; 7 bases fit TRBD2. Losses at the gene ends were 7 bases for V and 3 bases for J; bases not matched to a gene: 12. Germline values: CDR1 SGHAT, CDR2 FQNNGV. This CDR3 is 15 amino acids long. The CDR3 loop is CASTPSSGAVYEQYF. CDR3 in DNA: TGTGCCAGCACCCCCTCTAGCGGAGCCGTCTACGAGCAGTACTTC.

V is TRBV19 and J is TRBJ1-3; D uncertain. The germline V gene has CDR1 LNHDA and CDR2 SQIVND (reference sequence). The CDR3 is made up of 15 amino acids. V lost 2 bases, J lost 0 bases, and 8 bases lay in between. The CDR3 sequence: CASSITGTSGNTIYF. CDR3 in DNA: TGTGCCAGTAGTATAACGGGAACCTCTGGAAACACCATATATTTT.

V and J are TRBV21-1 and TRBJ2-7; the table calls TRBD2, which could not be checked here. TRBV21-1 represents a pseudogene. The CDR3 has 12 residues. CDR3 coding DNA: TGTGCCAGCAGCAAAAGGATAGCCGAGCAGTACTTC. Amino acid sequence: CASSKRIAEQYF.

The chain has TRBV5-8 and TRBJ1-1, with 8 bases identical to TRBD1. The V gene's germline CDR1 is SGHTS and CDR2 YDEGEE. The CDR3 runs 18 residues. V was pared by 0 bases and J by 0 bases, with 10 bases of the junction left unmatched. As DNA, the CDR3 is TGTGCCAGCAGCTTGGGGGGACCCAGGGGGCATATGAACACTGAAGCTTTCTTT. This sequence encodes CASSLGGPRGHMNTEAFF. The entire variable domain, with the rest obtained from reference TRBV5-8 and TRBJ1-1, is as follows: EAGVTQSPTHLIKTRGQQATLRCSPISGHTSVYWYQQALGLGLQFLLWYDEGEERNRGNFPPRFSGRQFPNYSSELNVNALELEDSALYLCASSLGGPRGHMNTEAFFGQGTRLTVV.